This TCR beta chain originates from a study of blood T cell repertoires in COVID-19. This clone was seen a single time. Generated by immunoSEQ multiplex PCR, the TCRdb table keeps only in-frame clones and is missing some. The table has 150,000 to 200,000 clones, roughly nine tenths seen once. In germline, CDR1 is SEHNR, CDR2 FQNEAQ (reference sequence). With 4 bases removed from V and 0 bases from J, the gap between germline ends came to 7 bases. The CDR3 runs to 13 residues. V and J are TRBV7-9 and TRBJ2-7; D remains ambiguous. This clonotype was obtained from a woman between 55 and 75 years old with COVID-19, enrolled during active disease. Sample: peripheral blood. This chain's CDR3 is CASSSSSSYEQYF. CDR3 nucleotides: TGTGCCAGCAGCTCCTCCAGCTCCTACGAGCAGTACTTC.